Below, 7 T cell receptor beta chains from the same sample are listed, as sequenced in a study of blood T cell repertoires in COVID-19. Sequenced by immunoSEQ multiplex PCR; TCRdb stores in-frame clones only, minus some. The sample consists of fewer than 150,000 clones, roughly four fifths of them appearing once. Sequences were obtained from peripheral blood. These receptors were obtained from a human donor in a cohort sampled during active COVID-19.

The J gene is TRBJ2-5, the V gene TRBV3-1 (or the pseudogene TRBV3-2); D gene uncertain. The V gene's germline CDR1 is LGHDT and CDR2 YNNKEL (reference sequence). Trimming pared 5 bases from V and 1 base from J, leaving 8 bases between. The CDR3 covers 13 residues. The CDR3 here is CASSASVQETQYF. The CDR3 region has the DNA TGTGCCAGCAGCGCCAGCGTCCAAGAGACCCAGTACTTC.

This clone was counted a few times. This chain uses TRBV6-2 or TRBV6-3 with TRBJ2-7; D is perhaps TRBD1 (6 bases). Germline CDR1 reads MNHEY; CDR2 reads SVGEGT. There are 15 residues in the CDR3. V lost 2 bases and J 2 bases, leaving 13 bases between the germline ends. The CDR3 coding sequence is TGTGCCAGCAGTTACGGGGCAGGGGTAACCTACGAGCAGTACTTC. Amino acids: CASSYGAGVTYEQYF.

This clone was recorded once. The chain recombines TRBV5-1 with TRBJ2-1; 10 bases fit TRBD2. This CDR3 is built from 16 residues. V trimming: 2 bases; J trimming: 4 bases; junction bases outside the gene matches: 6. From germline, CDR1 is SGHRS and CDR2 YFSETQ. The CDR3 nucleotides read TGCGCCAGCAGCTTCCTTAGCGGGGGGTCTTACAATGAGCAGTTCTTC. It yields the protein CASSFLSGGSYNEQFF.

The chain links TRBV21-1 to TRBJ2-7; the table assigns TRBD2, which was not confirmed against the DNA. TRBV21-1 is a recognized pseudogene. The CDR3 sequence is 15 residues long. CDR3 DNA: TGTGCCAGCAGCACTTTGGGGGGGTCAGTGGGCGAGCAGTACTTC. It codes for CASSTLGGSVGEQYF.

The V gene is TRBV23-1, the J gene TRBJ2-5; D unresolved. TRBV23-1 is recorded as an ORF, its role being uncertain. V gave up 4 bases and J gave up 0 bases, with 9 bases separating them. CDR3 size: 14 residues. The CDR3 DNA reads TGCGCCAGCAGTCCCCCAAAAAACCAAGAGACCCAGTACTTC. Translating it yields CASSPPKNQETQYF.

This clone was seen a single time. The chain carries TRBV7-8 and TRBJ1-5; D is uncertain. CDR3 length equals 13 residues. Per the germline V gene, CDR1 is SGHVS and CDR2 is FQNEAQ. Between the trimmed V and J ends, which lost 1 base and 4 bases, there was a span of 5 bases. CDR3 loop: CASSLGENQPQHF. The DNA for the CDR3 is TGTGCCAGCAGCTTAGGGGAGAATCAGCCCCAGCATTTT.

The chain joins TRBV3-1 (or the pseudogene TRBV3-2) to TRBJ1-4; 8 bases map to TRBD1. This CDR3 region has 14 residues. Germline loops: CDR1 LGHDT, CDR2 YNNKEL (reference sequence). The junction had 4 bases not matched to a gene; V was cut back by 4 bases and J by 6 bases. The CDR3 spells CASSRTGGDEKLFF. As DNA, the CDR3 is TGTGCCAGCAGCCGAACAGGGGGGGATGAAAAACTGTTTTTT.